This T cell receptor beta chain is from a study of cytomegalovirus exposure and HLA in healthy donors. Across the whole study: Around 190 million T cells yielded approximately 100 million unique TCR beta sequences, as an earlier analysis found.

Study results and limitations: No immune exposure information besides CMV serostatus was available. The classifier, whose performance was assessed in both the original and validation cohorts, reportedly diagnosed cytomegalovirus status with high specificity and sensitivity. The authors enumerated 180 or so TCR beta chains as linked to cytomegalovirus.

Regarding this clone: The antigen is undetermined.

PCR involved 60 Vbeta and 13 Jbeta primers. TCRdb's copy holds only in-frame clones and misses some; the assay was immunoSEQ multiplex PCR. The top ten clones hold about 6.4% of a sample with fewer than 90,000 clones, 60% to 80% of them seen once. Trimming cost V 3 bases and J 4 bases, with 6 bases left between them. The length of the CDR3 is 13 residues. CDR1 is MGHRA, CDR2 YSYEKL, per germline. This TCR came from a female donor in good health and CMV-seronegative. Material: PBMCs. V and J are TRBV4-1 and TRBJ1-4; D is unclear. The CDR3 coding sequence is TGCGCCAGCAGCCAGACTATTAATGAAAAACTGTTTTTT. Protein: CASSQTINEKLFF.